Each of the 12 T cell receptor beta chains below was sequenced from the same sample in a study of blood T cell repertoires in COVID-19. The data were produced by immunoSEQ multiplex PCR, yet TCRdb's version contains in-frame clones alone and is incomplete. The sample shows fewer than 400,000 clones, around 90% of them seen only once. Material for sequencing was PBMCs or T cells enriched from blood (not recorded which). The source of these receptors is a man in his sixties who had recovered from COVID-19.

As for this clone: This CDR3 is also generated by other DNA sequences in the sample. The rearrangement uses TRBV2 and TRBJ2-7; the match to TRBD1 covers 7 bases. From germline, CDR1 is SNHLY and CDR2 FYNNEI. V lost 6 bases to trimming and J lost 1 base; unmatched junction nucleotides: 0. The CDR3 length is 12 residues. CDR3 protein: CASRQGSYEQYF. CDR3 nucleotides: TGTGCCAGCAGACAGGGGTCCTACGAGCAGTACTTC. Variable domain in full (rest from reference TRBV2 and TRBJ2-7): EPEVTQTPSHQVTQMGQEVILRCVPISNHLYFYWYRQILGQKVEFLVSFYNNEISEKSEIFDDQFSVERPDGSNFTLKIRSTKLEDSAMYFCASRQGSYEQYFGPGTRLTVT.

The chain links TRBV7-2 to TRBJ2-3; D gene uncertain. CDR1 SGHTA and CDR2 FQGNSA come from the germline V gene. The CDR3 is made up of 13 amino acids. The V end was cut by 1 base, the J end by 6 bases, with 8 bases between. CDR3 nucleotides: TGTGCCAGCAGCTTAGTATCTGCGGATACGCAGTATTTT. It specifies CASSLVSADTQYF. The variable domain in full, completed from reference TRBV7-2 and TRBJ2-3, reads GAGVSQSPSNKVTEKGKDVELRCDPISGHTALYWYRQSLGQGLEFLIYFQGNSAPDKSGLPSDRFSAERTGGSVSTLTIQRTQQEDSAVYLCASSLVSADTQYFGPGTRLTVL.

The chain combines TRBV29-1 with TRBJ2-3; no clear D gene. This CDR3 has 14 residues. The V end lost 5 bases, the J end lost 0 bases, and 12 bases lay between the germline ends. Germline V gene lookup returns CDR1 SQVTM and CDR2 ANQGSEA. The CDR3 region has the DNA TGCAGCGTTTTATCGGGTTCTAGCACAGATACGCAGTATTTT. Translating it yields CSVLSGSSTDTQYF.

The chain recombines TRBV6-5 with TRBJ1-6; 7 nucleotides agree with TRBD1. The CDR3 runs 15 residues. V shed 4 bases and J 8 bases; nucleotides not matched to a gene: 8. Germline lookup yields CDR1 MNHEY and CDR2 SVGAGI. CDR3 protein: CASSFTGENHSPLHF. The CDR3 region has the DNA TGTGCCAGCAGTTTTACAGGGGAGAATCATTCACCCCTCCACTTT.

This clone was picked up a small number of times. Additional DNA sequences in this sample encode the identical CDR3. This chain joins TRBV28 and TRBJ1-5, with a weak D call TRBD1 (5 bases). The V end lost 5 bases, the J end lost 4 bases, and 12 bases lay between the germline ends. The CDR3 covers 14 residues. Germline CDR1 reads MDHEN; CDR2 reads SYDVKM. The CDR3 loop reads CASSPAGGNQPQHF. The CDR3, as DNA: TGTGCCAGCAGTCCCGCGGGGGGGAATCAGCCCCAGCATTTT.

V usage is TRBV6-5 and J usage is TRBJ2-1; TRBD2 aligns across 9 bases. CDR3 size: 14 residues. The germline V gene encodes CDR1 MNHEY and CDR2 SVGAGI. Unmatched junction bases numbered 4, after V lost 6 bases and J lost 4 bases. CDR3 coding DNA: TGTGCCAGCAGATCTCTAGCGGGGTACAATGAGCAGTTCTTC. Translated: CASRSLAGYNEQFF.

The chain employs TRBV28 and TRBJ2-2, with a weak D call TRBD2 (6 bases). V was pared by 5 bases and J by 3 bases, with 16 bases between. Per the germline V gene, CDR1 is MDHEN and CDR2 is SYDVKM. This CDR3 region has 16 residues. The CDR3 region is CASSPRGNAYTGELFF. In DNA form, the CDR3 reads TGTGCCAGCAGTCCCCGGGGGAACGCCTACACCGGGGAGCTGTTTTTT.

This clone was seen a single time. The V call is TRBV12-5, the J call TRBJ2-1; maybe TRBD2 (5 bases). The V gene lost 8 bases and the J gene lost 7 bases, with 15 bases spanning the gap. CDR3 length equals 13 residues. The germline V gene has CDR1 LGHNT and CDR2 FRNRAP. CDR3 nucleotide sequence: TGTGCTAGTTCAAGAGGGCCGTTAAATGAGCAGTTCTTC. Residues: CASSRGPLNEQFF.

The chain employs TRBV6-2 or TRBV6-3 and TRBJ1-5; 7 bases are a match to TRBD1. Unmatched junction bases numbered 8, after V lost 5 bases and J lost 1 base. Germline V gives CDR1 MNHEY, CDR2 SVGEGT. The length of the CDR3 is 16 residues. In nucleotides, the CDR3 is TGTGCCAGCAGTGATTTTGGGACAGAAAGCAATCAGCCCCAGCATTTT. Translating gives CASSDFGTESNQPQHF.

This chain uses TRBV28 with TRBJ2-7; weak D call: TRBD1 (5 bases). From germline, CDR1 is MDHEN and CDR2 SYDVKM. The germline V and J ends were trimmed by 5 bases and 1 base, with 30 bases remaining between them. The CDR3 totals 20 residues. Here the CDR3 reads CASSHPPVGFIAGSSYEQYF. CDR3 bases: TGTGCCAGCAGTCACCCTCCCGTAGGATTTATTGCAGGGTCGTCCTACGAGCAGTACTTC.

Here the CDR3 DNA reads TGTGCCAGCGGCTCATTAGGGGCAGAGACCCAGTACTTC. As protein: CASGSLGAETQYF. The chain recombines TRBV2 with TRBJ2-5, with D tentatively TRBD1 (5 bases). Deletions cut 8 bases from V and 4 bases from J, with 14 bases between. Germline V CDR1 and CDR2: SNHLY, FYNNEI. CDR3 length: 13 amino acids. Complete variable domain (other parts from reference TRBV2 and TRBJ2-5): EPEVTQTPSHQVTQMGQEVILRCVPISNHLYFYWYRQILGQKVEFLVSFYNNEISEKSEIFDDQFSVERPDGSNFTLKIRSTKLEDSAMYFCASGSLGAETQYFGPGTRLLVL.

The rearrangement joins TRBV28 to TRBJ2-1; TRBD1 agrees at 12 bases. V dropped 5 bases and J dropped 13; count of bases not matched to a gene: 3. Germline CDR1 is MDHEN and CDR2 is SYDVKM. The CDR3 is 12 residues long. This CDR3 is CASSIGTGGQFF. In DNA, the CDR3 is TGTGCCAGCAGTATCGGGACAGGGGGCCAGTTCTTC.